Ten or more counts support the clone carrying this TCR beta chain. Its specificity is unknown. The CDR3 has 16 amino acids. V lost 3 bases, J lost 2 bases, and 14 bases lay in between. Germline V gene sequence: CDR1 MDHEN, CDR2 SYDVKM. The sample originates from a study of cytomegalovirus exposure and HLA in healthy donors. PCR used 60 Vbeta primers and 13 Jbeta primers. Here immunoSEQ multiplex PCR was the method, and the copy in TCRdb shows in-frame clones only, minus some. This table has roughly 110,000 clones, approximately 80% appearing once. Study outcomes and limitations: Later examination showed HLA-associated TCR beta chains had greater clonal expansion than equally common others. Later analysis identified over 15,000 TCR beta sequences associated with HLA alleles, using a false discovery rate threshold of 0.05.

The sequence came from a female donor in good health and CMV-seronegative. Sequencing input: PBMCs. This chain joins TRBV28 and TRBJ1-5, with D possibly being TRBD1 (5 bases). The DNA of the CDR3 is TGTGCCAGCAGTTTGGGAATACAAGGGGGCAATCAGCCCCAGCATTTT. Its protein product is CASSLGIQGGNQPQHF.